The table lists the clone carrying this T cell receptor (beta chain) with many counts. Its matching antigen is unknown. This record comes from a study of Graves' ophthalmopathy and Graves' hyperthyroidism. Study-level findings and limits: The model reached approximately 70% sensitivity and under 75% specificity for predicting ophthalmopathy progression. In blood, most expanded thyroid clonotypes above 0.001 frequency were also detected.

Per germline, CDR1 SNHLY and CDR2 FYNNEI. The V gene lost 6 bases and the J gene lost 11 bases, with 14 bases spanning the gap. The CDR3 has 12 residues. The study excluded patients with other autoimmune diseases, uncontrolled infections, pregnancy or lactation. Amplification from RNA transcripts yielded the TCR beta CDR3 regions. HTBI primers served in a first-round RT-PCR, which a second-round multiplex PCR followed. Via MiXCR, TCRdb re-called the multiplex PCR reads, giving one row per CDR3 protein. The top ten hold over 3.5% of the sample, which has a few hundred thousand distinct CDR3 sequences, under 45% seen once.

The clonotype comes from an adult man with Graves' hyperthyroidism. The chain combines TRBV2 with TRBJ1-5; TRBD1 might be the D (5 bases). Sequencing was carried out using peripheral blood or thyroid tissue (not recorded which). CDR3 sequence reads: CASSSGNPAQHF. The CDR3 nucleotides read TGTGCCAGCAGCTCAGGGAATCCGGCCCAGCATTTT.